This TCR beta chain was obtained from a study of blood T cell repertoires in COVID-19. Study background: T cells, B-cell-depleted T cells, or PBMCs supplied cDNA or gDNA.

The germline V gene has CDR1 LNHDA and CDR2 SQIVND (reference sequence). The CDR3 covers 12 residues. V gave up 6 bases and J gave up 3 bases, with 9 bases separating them. As handled by the study authors: Amplifying reference gene primers gave estimates of nucleated cell counts. Measured with immunoSEQ multiplex PCR; TCRdb has only the in-frame clones, and not every one. V, J and clone size were drawn from that table, and D and trimming were deduced from the DNA. The data contain about 14,000 clones, 83% of them seen just once; the ten biggest clones take up 24%. The TCR originated in an older woman with acute or convalescent COVID-19. Sequences were obtained from peripheral blood. This chain connects TRBV19 to TRBJ2-7; D not resolved. The CDR3 coding sequence is TGTGCCAGTAGAGACTGGAGCTACGAGCAGTACTTC. Translating gives CASRDWSYEQYF.